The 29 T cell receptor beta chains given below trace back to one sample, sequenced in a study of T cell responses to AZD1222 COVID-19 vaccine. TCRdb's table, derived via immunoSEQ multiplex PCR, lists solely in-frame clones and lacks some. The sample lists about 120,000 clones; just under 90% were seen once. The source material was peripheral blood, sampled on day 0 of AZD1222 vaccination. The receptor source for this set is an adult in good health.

CDR3 in amino acids: CAISAGVNVGAEAFF. Here the CDR3 DNA reads TGTGCCATCAGTGCGGGTGTTAACGTCGGGGCTGAAGCTTTCTTT. V is TRBV10-3 and J is TRBJ1-1; D call uncertain. The CDR3 has 15 amino acids. The V end lost 4 bases, the J end lost 6 bases, and 18 bases lay between the germline ends. Germline V gene data show CDR1 as ENHRY and CDR2 as SYGVKD.

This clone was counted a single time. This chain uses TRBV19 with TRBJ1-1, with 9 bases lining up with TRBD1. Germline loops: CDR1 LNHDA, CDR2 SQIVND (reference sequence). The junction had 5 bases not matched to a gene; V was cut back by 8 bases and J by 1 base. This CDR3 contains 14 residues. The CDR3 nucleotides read TGTGCCAGTTTATTACAGGGGGCGAACACTGAAGCTTTCTTT. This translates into CASLLQGANTEAFF.

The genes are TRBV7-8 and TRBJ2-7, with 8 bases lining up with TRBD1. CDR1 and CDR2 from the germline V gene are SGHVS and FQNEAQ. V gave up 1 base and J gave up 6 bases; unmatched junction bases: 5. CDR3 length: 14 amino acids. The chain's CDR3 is CASSLGLDRVEQYF. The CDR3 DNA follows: TGTGCCAGCAGCTTAGGGTTGGACAGGGTCGAGCAGTACTTC.

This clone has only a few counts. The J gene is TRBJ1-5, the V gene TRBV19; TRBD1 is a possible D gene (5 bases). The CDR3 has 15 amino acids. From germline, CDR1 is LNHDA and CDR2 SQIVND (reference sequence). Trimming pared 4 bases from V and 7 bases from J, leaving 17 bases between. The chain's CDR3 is CASSSGGLGAQPQHF. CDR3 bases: TGTGCCAGTAGTAGTGGAGGGCTTGGGGCCCAGCCCCAGCATTTT.

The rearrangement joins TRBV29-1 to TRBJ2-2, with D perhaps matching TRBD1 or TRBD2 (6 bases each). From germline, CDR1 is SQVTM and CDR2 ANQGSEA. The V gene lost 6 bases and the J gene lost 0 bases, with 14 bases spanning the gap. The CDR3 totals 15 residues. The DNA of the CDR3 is TGCAGCGTCGATACAGGGACTTCGAACACCGGGGAGCTGTTTTTT. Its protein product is CSVDTGTSNTGELFF.

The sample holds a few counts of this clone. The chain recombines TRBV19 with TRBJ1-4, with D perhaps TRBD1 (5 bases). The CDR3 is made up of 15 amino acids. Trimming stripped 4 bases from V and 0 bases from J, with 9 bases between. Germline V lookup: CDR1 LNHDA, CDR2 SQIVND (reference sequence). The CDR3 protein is CASSRTSATNEKLFF. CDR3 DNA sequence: TGTGCCAGTAGTAGGACATCTGCAACTAATGAAAAACTGTTTTTT.

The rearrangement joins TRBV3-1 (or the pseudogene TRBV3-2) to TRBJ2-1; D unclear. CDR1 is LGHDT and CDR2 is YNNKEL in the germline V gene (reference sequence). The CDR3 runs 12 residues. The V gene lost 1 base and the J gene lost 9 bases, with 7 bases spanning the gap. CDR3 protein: CASSQVSSEQFF. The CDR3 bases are TGTGCCAGCAGCCAAGTTAGCAGTGAGCAGTTCTTC.

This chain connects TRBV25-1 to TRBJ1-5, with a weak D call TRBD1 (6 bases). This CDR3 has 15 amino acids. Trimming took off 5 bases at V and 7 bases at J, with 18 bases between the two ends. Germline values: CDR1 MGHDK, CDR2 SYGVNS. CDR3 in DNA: TGTGCCAGCAGTCGGGCAGGGGCGGTCGGACAGCCCCAGCATTTT. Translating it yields CASSRAGAVGQPQHF. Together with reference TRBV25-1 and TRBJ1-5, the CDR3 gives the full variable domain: EADIYQTPRYLVIGTGKKITLECSQTMGHDKMYWYQQDPGMELHLIHYSYGVNSTEKGDLSSESTVSRIRTEHFPLTLESARPSHTSQYLCASSRAGAVGQPQHFGDGTRLSIL.

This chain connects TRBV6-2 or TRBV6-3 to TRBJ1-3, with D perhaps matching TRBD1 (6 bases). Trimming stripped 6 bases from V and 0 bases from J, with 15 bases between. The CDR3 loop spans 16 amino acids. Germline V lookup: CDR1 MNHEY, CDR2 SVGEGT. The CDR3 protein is CASSGQLFHSGNTIYF. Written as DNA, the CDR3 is TGTGCCAGCAGCGGACAGCTATTTCACTCTGGAAACACCATATATTTT.

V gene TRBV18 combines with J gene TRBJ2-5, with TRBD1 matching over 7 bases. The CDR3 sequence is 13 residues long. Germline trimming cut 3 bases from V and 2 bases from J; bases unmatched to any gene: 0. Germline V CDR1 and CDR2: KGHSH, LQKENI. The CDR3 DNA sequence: TGTGCCAGCTCACCGGGACAGCAAGAGACCCAGTACTTC. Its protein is CASSPGQQETQYF.

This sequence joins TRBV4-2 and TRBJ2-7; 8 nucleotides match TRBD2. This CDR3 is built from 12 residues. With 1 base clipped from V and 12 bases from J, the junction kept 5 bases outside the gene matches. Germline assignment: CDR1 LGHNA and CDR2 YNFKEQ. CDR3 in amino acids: CASSQVSGEVYF. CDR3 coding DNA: TGTGCCAGCAGCCAAGTTAGCGGGGAGGTGTACTTC.

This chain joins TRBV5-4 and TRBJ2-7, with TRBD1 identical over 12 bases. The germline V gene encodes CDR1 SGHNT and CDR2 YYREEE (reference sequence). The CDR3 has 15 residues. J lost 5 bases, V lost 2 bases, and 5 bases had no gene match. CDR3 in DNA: TGTGCCAGCAGCTTACCGGGACAGGGGGCAAACGAGCAGTACTTC. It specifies CASSLPGQGANEQYF.

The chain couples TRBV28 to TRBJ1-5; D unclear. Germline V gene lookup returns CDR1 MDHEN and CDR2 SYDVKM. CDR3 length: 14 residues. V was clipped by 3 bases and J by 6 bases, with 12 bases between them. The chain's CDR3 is CASSFVASGQPQHF. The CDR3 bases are TGTGCCAGCAGTTTCGTTGCCTCGGGTCAGCCCCAGCATTTT.

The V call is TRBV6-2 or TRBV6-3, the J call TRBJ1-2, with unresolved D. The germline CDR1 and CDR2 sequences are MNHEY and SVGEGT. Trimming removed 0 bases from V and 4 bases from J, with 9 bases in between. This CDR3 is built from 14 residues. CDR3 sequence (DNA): TGTGCCAGCAGTTACTCATCGCGCAGCTATGGCTACACCTTC. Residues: CASSYSSRSYGYTF.

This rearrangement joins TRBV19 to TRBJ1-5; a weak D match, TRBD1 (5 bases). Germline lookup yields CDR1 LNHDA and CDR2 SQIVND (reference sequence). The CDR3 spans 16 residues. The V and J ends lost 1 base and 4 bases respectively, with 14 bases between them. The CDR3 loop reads CASSIAGTKNNQPQHF. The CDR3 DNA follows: TGTGCCAGTAGTATAGCCGGGACGAAGAATAATCAGCCCCAGCATTTT.

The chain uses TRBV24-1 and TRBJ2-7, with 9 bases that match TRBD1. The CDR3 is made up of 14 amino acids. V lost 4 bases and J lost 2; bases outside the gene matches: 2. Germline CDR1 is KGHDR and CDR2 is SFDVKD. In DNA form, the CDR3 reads TGTGCCACCAGTGACGGACAGGGGACCTACGAGCAGTACTTC. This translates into CATSDGQGTYEQYF.

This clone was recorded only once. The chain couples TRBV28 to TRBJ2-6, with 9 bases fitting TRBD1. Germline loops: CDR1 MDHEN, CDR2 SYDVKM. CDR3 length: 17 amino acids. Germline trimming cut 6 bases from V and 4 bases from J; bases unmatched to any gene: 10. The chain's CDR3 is CASSPGQGRPGANVLTF. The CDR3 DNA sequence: TGTGCCAGCAGCCCGGGACAGGGCAGACCCGGGGCCAACGTCCTGACTTTC.

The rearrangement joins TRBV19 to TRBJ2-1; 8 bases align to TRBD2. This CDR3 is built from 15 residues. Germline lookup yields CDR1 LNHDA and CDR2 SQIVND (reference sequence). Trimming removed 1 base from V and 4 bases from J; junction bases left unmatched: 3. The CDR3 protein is CASSIAGGGYNEQFF. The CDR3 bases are TGTGCCAGTAGTATAGCCGGGGGGGGTTACAATGAGCAGTTCTTC.

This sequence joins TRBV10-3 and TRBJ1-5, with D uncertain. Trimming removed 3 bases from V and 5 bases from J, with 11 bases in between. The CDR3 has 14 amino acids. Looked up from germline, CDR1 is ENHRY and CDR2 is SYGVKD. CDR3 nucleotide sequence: TGTGCCATCAGTGATTCGGGCGGGGATCAGCCCCAGCATTTT. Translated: CAISDSGGDQPQHF.

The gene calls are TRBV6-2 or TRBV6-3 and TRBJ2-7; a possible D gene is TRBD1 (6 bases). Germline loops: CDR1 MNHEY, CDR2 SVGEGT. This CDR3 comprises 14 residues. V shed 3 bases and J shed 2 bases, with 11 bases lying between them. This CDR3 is CASSYTGTPYEQYF. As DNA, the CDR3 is TGTGCCAGCAGTTATACCGGGACACCCTACGAGCAGTACTTC.

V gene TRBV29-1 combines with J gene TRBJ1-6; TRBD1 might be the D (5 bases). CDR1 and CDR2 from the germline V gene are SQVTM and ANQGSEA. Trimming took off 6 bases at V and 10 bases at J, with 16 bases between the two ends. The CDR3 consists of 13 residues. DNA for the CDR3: TGCAGCGTCGCAGTAGGGGCAGAGTCACCCCTCCACTTT. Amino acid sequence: CSVAVGAESPLHF.

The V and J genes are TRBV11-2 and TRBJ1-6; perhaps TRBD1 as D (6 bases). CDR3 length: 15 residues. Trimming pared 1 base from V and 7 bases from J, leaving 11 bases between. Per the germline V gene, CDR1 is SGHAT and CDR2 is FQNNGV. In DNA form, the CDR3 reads TGTGCCAGCAGCTTAGGCGGGGGCAAAAATTCACCCCTCCACTTT. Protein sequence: CASSLGGGKNSPLHF.

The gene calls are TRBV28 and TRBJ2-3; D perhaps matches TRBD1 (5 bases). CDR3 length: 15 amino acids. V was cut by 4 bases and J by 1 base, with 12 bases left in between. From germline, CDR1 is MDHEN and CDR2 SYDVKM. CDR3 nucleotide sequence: TGTGCCAGCAGTTCGCAGGGCGTGGGCACAGATACGCAGTATTTT. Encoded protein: CASSSQGVGTDTQYF.

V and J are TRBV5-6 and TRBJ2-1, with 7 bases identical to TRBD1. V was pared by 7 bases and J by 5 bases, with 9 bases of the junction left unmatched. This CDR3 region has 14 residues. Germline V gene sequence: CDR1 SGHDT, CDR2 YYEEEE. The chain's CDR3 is CASLPTGRNNEQFF. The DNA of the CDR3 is TGTGCCAGCTTACCGACAGGGAGAAACAATGAGCAGTTCTTC.

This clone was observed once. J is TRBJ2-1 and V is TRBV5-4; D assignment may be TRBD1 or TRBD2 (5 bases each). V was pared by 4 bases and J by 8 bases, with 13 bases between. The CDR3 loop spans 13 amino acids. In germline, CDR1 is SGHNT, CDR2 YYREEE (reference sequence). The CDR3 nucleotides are TGTGCCAGCAGCCCCGGGACGTCTTATGAGCAGTTCTTC. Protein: CASSPGTSYEQFF. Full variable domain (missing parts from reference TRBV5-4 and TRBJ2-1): ETGVTQSPTHLIKTRGQQVTLRCSSQSGHNTVSWYQQALGQGPQFIFQYYREEENGRGNFPPRFSGLQFPNYSSELNVNALELDDSALYLCASSPGTSYEQFFGPGTRLTVL.

The CDR3 coding sequence is TGTGCCAGCATGAAAGTGCCCCCCCACACTGAAGCTTTCTTT. This sequence encodes CASMKVPPHTEAFF. The chain recombines TRBV28 with TRBJ1-1; D call uncertain. This CDR3 contains 14 residues. V was pared by 7 bases and J by 3 bases, with 15 bases between. Germline values: CDR1 MDHEN, CDR2 SYDVKM.

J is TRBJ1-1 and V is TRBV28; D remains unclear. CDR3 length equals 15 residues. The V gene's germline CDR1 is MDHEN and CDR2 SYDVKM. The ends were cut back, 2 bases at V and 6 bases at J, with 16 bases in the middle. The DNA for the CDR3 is TGTGCCAGCAGTTTAGAGTTGTCAGGATCGGCTGAAGCTTTCTTT. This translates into CASSLELSGSAEAFF. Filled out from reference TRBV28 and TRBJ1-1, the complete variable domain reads DVKVTQSSRYLVKRTGEKVFLECVQDMDHENMFWYRQDPGLGLRLIYFSYDVKMKEKGDIPEGYSVSREKKERFSLILESASTNQTSMYLCASSLELSGSAEAFFGQGTRLTVV.

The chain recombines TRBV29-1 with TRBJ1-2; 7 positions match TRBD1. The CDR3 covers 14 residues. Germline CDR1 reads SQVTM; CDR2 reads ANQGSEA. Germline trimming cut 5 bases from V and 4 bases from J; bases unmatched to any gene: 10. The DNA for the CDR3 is TGCAGCGTTAAGACCGGGACAGCAAGCTATGGCTACACCTTC. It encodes CSVKTGTASYGYTF.

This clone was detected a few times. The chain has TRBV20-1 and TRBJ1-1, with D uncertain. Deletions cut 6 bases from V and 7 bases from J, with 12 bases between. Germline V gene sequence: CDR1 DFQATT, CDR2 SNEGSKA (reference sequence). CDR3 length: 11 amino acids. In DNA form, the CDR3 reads TGCAGTGCCATAGGAGGCCTTGAAGCTTTCTTT. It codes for CSAIGGLEAFF.